This T cell receptor (beta chain) was recovered during a study of response to subunit inactivated influenza vaccine (dated by TCRdb to 2017 to 2018). For context, the study as a whole: Deep quantitative profiling of the T cell receptor repertoire was used in the study to follow responses to a trivalent subunit inactivated influenza vaccine.

Based on the germline V gene, the CDR1 and CDR2 sequences are MNHEY and SVGAGI. Reading from cysteine to phenylalanine, the CDR3 counts 16 amino acids. Only the CDR3 DNA stays, 48 bases, in frame from base 1. Trimming leaves V shorter by 2 bases and J shorter by 0 bases, with the junction holding 5 bases beyond the gene matches. What the study reported, not specific to this receptor: The authors suggested that each seasonal influenza vaccination may recruit only a limited number of new T cells.

Receptor libraries were prepared by RT-PCR. Sequencing was carried out with an Illumina HiSeq 2500. The public sequencing data were trimmed at Q25 with fastp and processed into clonotypes with MiXCR by TCRdb, which kept only in-frame beta chains. Identical CDR3 proteins give one entry, which carries the most common genes and DNA. The sample table contains 860,000 or so distinct CDR3 sequences; only one count was recorded for approximately 22% of them. Approximately 10% of the sample comes from the top ten. This clonotype was detected only a few times. Its antigen target is currently unknown. Per-base qualities were not stored, and no clone one base away is much larger.

This specimen consisted of PBMCs from blood, obtained roughly 5 days after vaccination. The V gene is TRBV6-5 and the J gene is TRBJ2-3; 7 bases in between match TRBD1. The TCR originated in a man in his forties or fifties who received an inactivated influenza vaccine. Donor details come from another sample of the same person, matched by shared clones. The nucleotide sequence is TGTGCCAGCAGTTACCGGACAGGATCTAGCACAGATACGCAGTATTTT. The resulting protein is CASSYRTGSSTDTQYF.